Shown below are 29 T cell receptor beta chains from a single sample sequenced in a study of T cells in Graves' hyperthyroidism and ophthalmopathy. RNA transcripts served as the template for amplifying TCR beta CDR3 regions. Carried out on the TCR CDR3, a first-round RT-PCR used the HTBI primer set. TCRdb redid the calling of the multiplex PCR reads with MiXCR, one entry per CDR3 protein. The sample contains 300,000 to 400,000 distinct CDR3 sequences, approximately 13% of which appear only once. Sequencing was done on a sample of blood. These receptors originate from a woman in her sixties or seventies with Graves' hyperthyroidism.

This clonotype was recorded many times. The chain joins TRBV27 to TRBJ2-2; 10 nucleotides agree with TRBD2. Germline V CDR1 and CDR2: MNHEY, SMNVEV (reference sequence). This CDR3 spans 17 amino acids. The V segment lost 3 bases and the J segment 2 bases; nucleotides outside the gene matches: 6. The CDR3 is CASSFSGLALNTGELFF. In DNA, the CDR3 is TGTGCCAGCAGTTTCTCGGGACTAGCGCTTAACACCGGGGAGCTGTTTTTT.

This clonotype has a count of ten or more. This chain joins TRBV2 and TRBJ2-2; D ambiguous. This CDR3 has 14 residues. Germline V lookup: CDR1 SNHLY, CDR2 FYNNEI. Deletions cut 7 bases from V and 6 bases from J, with 15 bases between. The CDR3 sequence is CASKQAGIAGELFF. CDR3 coding DNA: TGTGCCAGCAAGCAGGCAGGAATCGCCGGGGAGCTGTTTTTT.

This clonotype was seen many times. The genes are TRBV2 and TRBJ2-3; D gene unclear. Trimming cost V 3 bases and J 8 bases, with 15 bases left between them. Germline V gene sequence: CDR1 SNHLY, CDR2 FYNNEI. The length of the CDR3 is 14 residues. The CDR3: CASSERTAAVTQYF. Here the CDR3 DNA reads TGTGCCAGCAGTGAGCGGACGGCGGCAGTTACGCAGTATTTT.

There are many counts of this clonotype. This chain joins TRBV19 and TRBJ2-3; perhaps TRBD2 as D (5 bases). Germline V lookup: CDR1 LNHDA, CDR2 SQIVND (reference sequence). This CDR3 contains 17 residues. Trimming removed 3 bases from V and 4 bases from J, with 20 bases in between. The CDR3 region has the DNA TGTGCCAGTAGTATTGAAGGACTCGCGGTTTTAGCAGATACGCAGTATTTT. Encoded protein: CASSIEGLAVLADTQYF.

This clonotype turned up a few times. This rearrangement joins TRBV28 to TRBJ2-5, with 7 bases identical to TRBD2. CDR1 and CDR2 from the germline V gene are MDHEN and SYDVKM. The CDR3 runs 11 residues. Trimming removed 10 bases from V and 7 bases from J; junction bases left unmatched: 6. The CDR3 here is CATGGGRTQYF. CDR3 nucleotide sequence: TGTGCCACCGGAGGCGGGAGGACCCAGTACTTC.

This clonotype was detected ten times or more. This chain connects TRBV5-1 to TRBJ2-1; weak D call: TRBD2 (6 bases). The CDR3 is 16 amino acids. Germline CDR1 SGHRS, CDR2 YFSETQ. With 0 bases removed from V and 8 bases from J, the gap between germline ends came to 18 bases. CDR3 nucleotides: TGCGCCAGCAGCTTGGGAGGGACTCCAGTAGGGGATGAGCAGTTCTTC. Translated, it gives CASSLGGTPVGDEQFF.

This rearrangement joins TRBV6-1 to TRBJ1-2; possible D gene TRBD1, 5 bases. Germline-derived CDR1 and CDR2 are MNHNS and SASEGT. The V end was cut by 5 bases, the J end by 4 bases, with 17 bases between. CDR3 length equals 15 residues. The CDR3, as DNA: TGTGCCAGCAGTCGAGACAGTTATGACTCCTATGGCTACACCTTC. Its translation: CASSRDSYDSYGYTF.

This clonotype was counted ten times or more. The chain is built from TRBV25-1 and TRBJ2-3; TRBD2 matches at 10 bases. Trimming cost V 1 base and J 1 base; bases outside gene matches: 5. Germline V gene data show CDR1 as MGHDK and CDR2 as SYGVNS. The CDR3 sequence is 17 residues long. The CDR3 spells CASSEWASGSGTDTQYF. CDR3 DNA: TGTGCCAGCAGTGAATGGGCTAGCGGGAGTGGCACAGATACGCAGTATTTT.

This clonotype has ten or more counts. The genes are TRBV30 and TRBJ2-4, with D maybe TRBD2 (5 bases). CDR3 length equals 15 residues. Germline V CDR1 and CDR2: GTSNPN, SVGIG (reference sequence). Trimming pared 0 bases from V and 3 bases from J, leaving 12 bases between. Here the CDR3 reads CAWSVTAAGKNIQYF. Written as DNA, the CDR3 is TGTGCCTGGAGTGTCACAGCGGCGGGCAAAAACATTCAGTACTTC.

In its sample, this clonotype was seen many times. The chain is built from TRBV12-3 or TRBV12-4 and TRBJ2-1, with TRBD2 matching over 7 bases. The CDR3 is 16 amino acids. V trimming: 8 bases; J trimming: 1 base; junction bases outside the gene matches: 11. Written as DNA, the CDR3 is TGTGCCAGCTTTCCGTGGCTAGCGGTGTCCTACAATGAGCAGTTCTTC. Translating it yields CASFPWLAVSYNEQFF.

J is TRBJ2-7 and V is TRBV19, with 11 bases lining up with TRBD2. CDR3 length equals 15 residues. Germline V gene lookup returns CDR1 LNHDA and CDR2 SQIVND (reference sequence). The junction had 11 bases not matched to a gene; V was cut back by 6 bases and J by 7 bases. The CDR3 DNA reads as TGTGCCAGTAGCCCCCCGGGACTAGCGGTCCGGGAGCAGTACTTC. It encodes CASSPPGLAVREQYF.

In its sample, this clonotype was seen a few times. No conserved phenylalanine or tryptophan ends this CDR3, so it is likely a read error. V usage is TRBV6-2 or TRBV6-3 and J usage is TRBJ2-7; TRBD1 matches 9 bases. The CDR3 contains 16 residues. CDR1 is MNHEY and CDR2 is SVGEGT in the germline V gene. V lost 6 bases and J lost 2; bases outside the gene matches: 11. The CDR3 sequence is CASSTAPGQGAYEQYS. CDR3 coding DNA: TGTGCCAGCAGCACAGCCCCGGGACAGGGAGCCTACGAGCAGTACTCC.

At least ten counts were recorded for this clonotype. J is TRBJ1-1 and V is TRBV11-3; D is unresolved. CDR3 length equals 13 residues. V was shortened by 3 bases and J by 1 base, with 6 bases between the two germline ends. The germline V gene has CDR1 SGHNT and CDR2 YENEEA. This chain's CDR3 is CASSFVENTEAFF. For the CDR3, the DNA is TGTGCCAGCAGCTTCGTCGAGAACACTGAAGCTTTCTTT.

In the case of this clonotype: This may stem from a read error, because a much larger clone lies one nucleotide away. The V gene is TRBV3-1, the J gene TRBJ2-1, with TRBD2 identical over 7 bases. The V segment lost 1 base and the J segment 3 bases; nucleotides outside the gene matches: 3. Germline CDR1 is LGHDT and CDR2 is YNNKEL (reference sequence). The CDR3 is 15 amino acids. The chain's CDR3 is CASSQVLAIYNEQFF. The CDR3 coding sequence is TGTGCCAGCAGCCAAGTACTAGCGATCTACAATGAGCAGTTCTTC.

This clonotype showed up many times. The CDR3 bases are TGCAGTGCCAAAGGAAGGACAGCCTACGAGCAGTACTTC. This sequence encodes CSAKGRTAYEQYF. The genes are TRBV20-1 and TRBJ2-7; D perhaps matches TRBD1 (6 bases). This CDR3 region has 13 residues. The V gene's germline CDR1 is DFQATT and CDR2 SNEGSKA (reference sequence). V shed 6 bases and J shed 2 bases, with 14 bases lying between them.

About this clonotype: A single base separates this from a much larger clone, so it may be a read error. The chain carries TRBV20-1 and TRBJ2-1, with 9 bases identical to TRBD2. With V trimmed by 3 bases and J by 10 bases, 10 bases remained unmatched. This CDR3 has 14 residues. The V gene's germline CDR1 is DFQATT and CDR2 SNEGSKA (reference sequence). CDR3 in amino acids: CSARATSGGYEQFF. CDR3 DNA sequence: TGCAGTGCTAGGGCGACTAGCGGAGGATACGAGCAGTTCTTC.

This clonotype was observed at least ten times. J is TRBJ2-3 and V is TRBV28; 9 bases are a match to TRBD2. The V gene end was trimmed by 7 bases and the J gene end by 3 bases; junction bases not matched to a gene: 11. The CDR3 sequence is 16 residues long. Germline values: CDR1 MDHEN, CDR2 SYDVKM. Here the CDR3 DNA reads TGTGCCAGCATGGGGGGTGGTAGCGGGAGTACAGATACGCAGTATTTT. This encodes CASMGGGSGSTDTQYF.

V is TRBV6-2 or TRBV6-3 and J is TRBJ1-2; no reliable D call. Trimming pared 6 bases from V and 4 bases from J, leaving 12 bases between. Germline loops: CDR1 MNHEY, CDR2 SVGEGT. The CDR3 length is 13 residues. The CDR3, as DNA: TGTGCCAGCAGCCCGGACTTGGCCTATGGCTACACCTTC. It codes for CASSPDLAYGYTF.

The chain joins TRBV6-1 to TRBJ2-4; D is undetermined. V was trimmed by 1 base and J by 5 bases, leaving 6 bases between them. CDR3 size: 13 residues. Germline V gene lookup returns CDR1 MNHNS and CDR2 SASEGT. The CDR3 DNA follows: TGTGCCAGCAGTGAAGGCACGGAAAACATTCAGTACTTC. This encodes CASSEGTENIQYF.

The sample holds many counts of this clonotype. The V and J genes are TRBV28 and TRBJ1-5, with 7 bases that match TRBD1. Germline assignment: CDR1 MDHEN and CDR2 SYDVKM. V dropped 7 bases and J dropped 3; count of bases not matched to a gene: 12. The CDR3 totals 16 residues. CDR3 sequence (DNA): TGTGCCAGCATCCGACTCCGGGACAGACTCAATCAGCCCCAGCATTTT. It codes for CASIRLRDRLNQPQHF.

In this sample, this clonotype turned up many times. The chain is built from TRBV5-1 and TRBJ1-1; D is perhaps TRBD1 (5 bases). CDR3 length: 14 amino acids. V lost 0 bases and J 1 base, leaving 7 bases between the germline ends. The V gene's germline CDR1 is SGHRS and CDR2 YFSETQ. The CDR3 loop reads CASSLDGGNTEAFF. The CDR3 coding sequence is TGCGCCAGCAGCTTGGACGGGGGGAACACTGAAGCTTTCTTT.

Many counts were recorded for this clonotype. V gene TRBV20-1 combines with J gene TRBJ1-2; the D is unclear. The CDR3 length is 13 residues. V lost 7 bases to trimming and J lost 5 bases, with 17 bases between them. Germline loops: CDR1 DFQATT, CDR2 SNEGSKA (reference sequence). Here the CDR3 reads CSVMYDPRYGYTF. The CDR3 DNA reads TGCAGTGTGATGTACGATCCTCGGTATGGCTACACCTTC.

This clonotype has only a few counts. DNA of the CDR3: TGTGCCAGCTCACCAGGACTAGCGGGGTCTTTCGTTAAGGATACGCAGTATTTT. Protein sequence: CASSPGLAGSFVKDTQYF. The chain employs TRBV18 and TRBJ2-3; 12 nucleotides align to TRBD2. J gave up 6 bases and V 2 bases, and 12 bases lay outside the gene matches. The CDR3 spans 18 residues. Germline V CDR1 and CDR2: KGHSH, LQKENI.

CDR3 DNA: TGTGCCAGCAGTTTCCGGCGAAGACCCTACGAGCAGTACTTC. This gives the protein CASSFRRRPYEQYF. V gene TRBV12-3 or TRBV12-4 combines with J gene TRBJ2-7; D gene ambiguous. Trimming left V 3 bases short and J 2 bases short, with 11 bases between. This CDR3 has 14 residues.

This clonotype has only a few counts. The V and J genes are TRBV9 and TRBJ1-1; TRBD1 is a possible D gene (6 bases). The V and J ends lost 3 bases and 7 bases respectively, with 16 bases between them. Looked up from germline, CDR1 is SGDLS and CDR2 is YYNGEE. The CDR3 contains 14 residues. The CDR3 coding sequence is TGTGCCAGCAGCGGTCTGGACAGACCAGATGAAGCTTTCTTT. It yields the protein CASSGLDRPDEAFF. Full variable domain (outside the CDR3, taken from reference TRBV9 and TRBJ1-1): DSGVTQTPKHLITATGQRVTLRCSPRSGDLSVYWYQQSLDQGLQFLIQYYNGEERAKGNILERFSAQQFPDLHSELNLSSLELGDSALYFCASSGLDRPDEAFFGQGTRLTVV.

This clonotype was found many times. The chain couples TRBV20-1 to TRBJ2-1, with a possible D match to TRBD2 (5 bases). Between the trimmed V and J ends, which lost 2 bases and 4 bases, there was a span of 12 bases. The CDR3 sequence is 14 residues long. Germline values: CDR1 DFQATT, CDR2 SNEGSKA (reference sequence). The CDR3 nucleotides are TGCAGTGCTAGAAGCACCGGGAAGTACAATGAGCAGTTCTTC. Protein: CSARSTGKYNEQFF.

This clonotype was seen many times. The rearrangement joins TRBV20-1 to TRBJ2-5, with D perhaps TRBD2 (7 bases). The germline V gene has CDR1 DFQATT and CDR2 SNEGSKA (reference sequence). The ends were cut back, 6 bases at V and 5 bases at J, with 22 bases in the middle. The CDR3 extends over 15 amino acids. CDR3 coding DNA: TGCAGTGCCTCTCCTCGGACCGGGGGGCAGGAGACCCAGTACTTC. Translating it yields CSASPRTGGQETQYF.

The chain has TRBV29-1 and TRBJ2-7, with 7 bases aligning to TRBD1. Germline-derived CDR1 and CDR2 are SQVTM and ANQGSEA. The J segment lost 2 bases and the V segment lost 7 bases, leaving 8 bases of the junction unmatched. The CDR3 sequence is 13 residues long. CDR3 residues: CSGGRDSTYEQYF. In DNA, the CDR3 is TGCAGCGGGGGTCGGGACAGCACCTACGAGCAGTACTTC.

This clonotype was detected many times. The V call is TRBV11-3, the J call TRBJ1-1; D remains unclear. Trimming left V 5 bases short and J 8 bases short, with 9 bases between. Germline CDR1 SGHNT, CDR2 YENEEA. CDR3 length equals 11 residues. CDR3 sequence: CASSLGPEAFF. The CDR3 DNA is TGTGCCAGCAGCCTAGGACCAGAAGCTTTCTTT. The full variable domain, completed using reference TRBV11-3 and TRBJ1-1, is EAGVVQSPRYKIIEKKQPVAFWCNPISGHNTLYWYLQNLGQGPELLIRYENEEAVDDSQLPKDRFSAERLKGVDSTLKIQPAELGDSAVYLCASSLGPEAFFGQGTRLTVV.